This passage covers 27 T cell receptor beta chains from one sample sequenced in a study of cytomegalovirus exposure and HLA in healthy donors. TCRdb's copy holds only in-frame clones and misses some; the assay was immunoSEQ multiplex PCR. The data hold fewer than 70,000 clones, with 85% to 95% observed a single time. Sequenced input: PBMCs. These receptors originate from a woman aged 18-29 years in good health and CMV-seropositive.

V and J are TRBV5-1 and TRBJ1-5; tentative D call: TRBD1 (6 bases). Per germline, CDR1 SGHRS and CDR2 YFSETQ. V was cut by 3 bases and J by 3 bases, with 13 bases left in between. The length of the CDR3 is 15 residues. CDR3 residues: CASSSEGGPNQPQHF. The DNA for the CDR3 is TGCGCCAGCAGCTCCGAGGGGGGGCCCAATCAGCCCCAGCATTTT. Combining the CDR3 with reference TRBV5-1 and TRBJ1-5 gives the whole variable domain KAGVTQTPRYLIKTRGQQVTLSCSPISGHRSVSWYQQTPGQGLQFLFEYFSETQRNKGNFPGRFSGRQFSNSRSEMNVSTLELGDSALYLCASSSEGGPNQPQHFGDGTRLSIL.

The gene calls are TRBV6-1 and TRBJ1-4; D call uncertain. Trimming cost V 4 bases and J 3 bases, with 9 bases left between them. The CDR3 totals 14 residues. Germline CDR1 and CDR2: MNHNS and SASEGT. Here the CDR3 DNA reads TGTGCCAGCAGTGGAGGGCTGTCTAATGAAAAACTGTTTTTT. Translating it yields CASSGGLSNEKLFF.

The CDR3 sequence is CAWSVSVYGYTF. CDR3 DNA: TGTGCCTGGAGTGTGTCAGTATATGGCTACACCTTC. The chain recombines TRBV30 with TRBJ1-2; D not certain. CDR1 is GTSNPN, CDR2 SVGIG, per germline (reference sequence). Trimming cost V 0 bases and J 5 bases, with 7 bases left between them. This CDR3 region has 12 residues. Supplemented by reference TRBV30 and TRBJ1-2, the full variable domain reads SQTIHQWPATLVQPVGSPLSLECTVEGTSNPNLYWYRQAAGRGLQLLFYSVGIGQISSEVPQNLSASRPQDRQFILSSKKLLLSDSGFYLCAWSVSVYGYTFGSGTRLTVV.

The rearrangement links TRBV7-6 to TRBJ1-1; weak D call: TRBD1 (6 bases). With 5 bases removed from V and 4 bases from J, the gap between germline ends came to 14 bases. CDR3 length: 14 residues. The germline V gene has CDR1 SGHVS and CDR2 FNYEAQ. The CDR3 loop is CASSPQGWGTEAFF. DNA of the CDR3: TGTGCCAGCAGCCCACAGGGATGGGGCACTGAAGCTTTCTTT.

The CDR3 nucleotides read TGTGCCAGCTACGAGACAGGGACGTATTCACCCCTCCACTTT. It encodes CASYETGTYSPLHF. The J gene is TRBJ1-6, the V gene TRBV28, with TRBD1 matching 7 bases. V gave up 8 bases and J gave up 8 bases; unmatched junction bases: 9. The CDR3 covers 14 residues. CDR1 and CDR2 (germline): MDHEN, SYDVKM.

CDR3 DNA: TGCAGCGCCTTCACAGGGTTGGGCTATGGCTACACCTTC. Amino acid sequence: CSAFTGLGYGYTF. This rearrangement joins TRBV29-1 to TRBJ1-2; a possible D gene is TRBD1 (6 bases). Deletions cut 7 bases from V and 4 bases from J, with 16 bases between. The germline CDR1 and CDR2 sequences are SQVTM and ANQGSEA. The CDR3 is 13 residues long.

The rearrangement links TRBV28 to TRBJ1-5, with D uncertain. The CDR3 is 13 amino acids. The V end lost 8 bases, the J end lost 2 bases, and 10 bases lay between the germline ends. CDR1 is MDHEN and CDR2 is SYDVKM in the germline V gene. Here the CDR3 DNA reads TGTGCCAGCTCTCCGGCGGGCAATCAGCCCCAGCATTTT. It is translated as CASSPAGNQPQHF.

The chain couples TRBV4-1 to TRBJ1-6; possible D gene TRBD1, 5 bases. V was clipped by 0 bases and J by 6 bases, with 9 bases between them. Germline V gives CDR1 MGHRA, CDR2 YSYEKL. This CDR3 spans 15 amino acids. The CDR3 spells CASSQELGGNSPLHF. CDR3 DNA: TGCGCCAGCAGCCAAGAGTTGGGGGGTAATTCACCCCTCCACTTT.

This chain uses TRBV28 with TRBJ1-5; D unclear. Germline V gives CDR1 MDHEN, CDR2 SYDVKM. V lost 4 bases and J 0 bases, leaving 7 bases between the germline ends. There are 14 residues in the CDR3. The DNA for the CDR3 is TGTGCCAGCAGTTCCCCCAATAGCAATCAGCCCCAGCATTTT. This encodes CASSSPNSNQPQHF.

This clone has only one observation. V usage is TRBV5-4 and J usage is TRBJ1-4, with 7 bases that match TRBD1. With 4 bases clipped from V and 8 bases from J, the junction kept 11 bases outside the gene matches. The CDR3 has 15 amino acids. Germline CDR1 SGHNT, CDR2 YYREEE (reference sequence). As DNA, the CDR3 is TGTGCCAGCAGCCCCGGGACAGCACATGCCGAAAAACTGTTTTTT. Translated, it gives CASSPGTAHAEKLFF.

The rearrangement links TRBV21-1 to TRBJ2-7; the table names TRBD2, a call not compared with the DNA. TRBV21-1 represents a pseudogene. The CDR3 runs to 12 residues. Written as DNA, the CDR3 is TGCCCAAGCGGACCGCTGGCCTACGAGCAGTACTTC. Protein: CPSGPLAYEQYF.

The chain uses TRBV11-3 and TRBJ2-5; 10 bases agree with TRBD1. The CDR3 loop spans 18 amino acids. The V and J ends lost 1 base and 3 bases, in that order; junction bases with no gene match: 11. CDR1 and CDR2 (germline): SGHNT, YENEEA. The CDR3 region is CASSLGPGTGDYEETQYF. The CDR3 nucleotides read TGTGCCAGCAGCTTAGGTCCCGGGACAGGGGACTATGAAGAGACCCAGTACTTC. The variable domain in full, with the rest retrieved from reference TRBV11-3 and TRBJ2-5, is EAGVVQSPRYKIIEKKQPVAFWCNPISGHNTLYWYLQNLGQGPELLIRYENEEAVDDSQLPKDRFSAERLKGVDSTLKIQPAELGDSAVYLCASSLGPGTGDYEETQYFGPGTRLLVL.

This clone was seen just once. The V gene is TRBV25-1, the J gene TRBJ2-7, with a tentative D call TRBD1 (5 bases). The length of the CDR3 is 15 residues. The V and J ends lost 4 bases and 0 bases respectively, with 13 bases between them. Germline-derived CDR1 and CDR2 are MGHDK and SYGVNS. The CDR3 reads CASSGANRGSYEQYF. The CDR3 DNA reads as TGTGCCAGCAGTGGGGCGAATAGGGGCTCCTACGAGCAGTACTTC.

The J gene is TRBJ1-6, the V gene TRBV7-9, with 10 bases lining up with TRBD1. With 5 bases clipped from V and 10 bases from J, the junction kept 5 bases outside the gene matches. The CDR3 has 14 amino acids. Germline V gives CDR1 SEHNR, CDR2 FQNEAQ (reference sequence). The DNA of the CDR3 is TGTGCCAGCAGCCCGGGACAGGGGCGGTCACCCCTCCACTTT. Translation gives CASSPGQGRSPLHF.

The rearrangement uses TRBV4-1 and TRBJ2-3, with 9 positions matching TRBD2. The CDR3 covers 18 residues. Germline V gene data show CDR1 as MGHRA and CDR2 as YSYEKL. V shed 3 bases, J shed 1 base, and the junction held 11 bases outside the gene matches. The DNA of the CDR3 is TGCGCCAGCAGCCAGCAGGACCGGGCGGGGGGGCGCACAGATACGCAGTATTTT. Translated, it gives CASSQQDRAGGRTDTQYF.

In this sample, this clone turned up a few times. The rearrangement links TRBV7-3 to TRBJ1-1; D unresolved. Germline-derived CDR1 and CDR2 are SGHTA and FQGTGA. The CDR3 runs 14 residues. Trimming cost V 4 bases and J 2 bases, with 11 bases left between them. The CDR3 spells CASSSSHSNTEAFF. CDR3 coding DNA: TGTGCCAGCAGCTCAAGCCACTCTAACACTGAAGCTTTCTTT.

V and J are TRBV28 and TRBJ1-2; D gene unclear. Germline V gene sequence: CDR1 MDHEN, CDR2 SYDVKM. Trimming shortened V by 3 bases and J by 10 bases, and 18 bases separated the two germline ends. CDR3 length equals 14 residues. The CDR3 DNA follows: TGTGCCAGCAGTTTTCGAACAGATGAACTTTTCTACACCTTC. It specifies CASSFRTDELFYTF.

This rearrangement joins TRBV19 to TRBJ1-4, with a tentative D call TRBD1 (5 bases). The germline V and J ends were trimmed by 6 bases and 12 bases, with 14 bases remaining between them. This CDR3 is 12 amino acids long. Germline assignment: CDR1 LNHDA and CDR2 SQIVND (reference sequence). CDR3 sequence: CASSIALGQLFF. Here the CDR3 DNA reads TGTGCCAGTAGCATCGCTTTGGGGCAACTGTTTTTT.

V usage is TRBV27 and J usage is TRBJ2-5; D might be TRBD1 (5 bases). V was trimmed by 8 bases and J by 1 base, leaving 32 bases between them. The CDR3 runs 20 residues. Germline V gene data show CDR1 as MNHEY and CDR2 as SMNVEV (reference sequence). The CDR3 is CASSVAGSLLSTSFQETQYF. The CDR3 DNA sequence: TGTGCCAGCTCGGTGGCAGGGTCGCTTCTTAGTACCTCTTTCCAAGAGACCCAGTACTTC.

The chain couples TRBV5-6 to TRBJ2-3, with 9 positions matching TRBD2. V trimming: 4 bases; J trimming: 0 bases; junction bases outside the gene matches: 6. CDR1 SGHDT and CDR2 YYEEEE come from the germline V gene. This CDR3 is built from 16 residues. The CDR3 reads CASSGGLAPSTDTQYF. The CDR3 DNA follows: TGTGCCAGCAGCGGGGGACTAGCACCTAGCACAGATACGCAGTATTTT.

The chain has TRBV6-4 and TRBJ2-7; maybe TRBD1 (7 bases). The V and J ends lost 6 bases and 2 bases respectively, with 17 bases between them. The CDR3 length is 15 residues. The V gene's germline CDR1 is MRHNA and CDR2 SNTAGT. As DNA, the CDR3 is TGTGCCAGCAGCGAACAGGGGAGGAGGGCCTACGAGCAGTACTTC. Its translation: CASSEQGRRAYEQYF.

This rearrangement joins TRBV4-3 to TRBJ2-1; the match to TRBD2 covers 14 bases. The CDR3 sequence is 16 residues long. Germline CDR1 reads LGHNA; CDR2 reads YSLEER. Losses at the gene ends were 2 bases for V and 10 bases for J; bases not matched to a gene: 7. The CDR3 sequence is CASSQLPGLAGVEQFF. The CDR3 region has the DNA TGCGCCAGCAGCCAACTACCGGGACTAGCGGGGGTAGAGCAGTTCTTC.

This sequence joins TRBV21-1 and TRBJ1-3; TRBD1 is the table's D call and was not checked against the DNA. TRBV21-1 is a documented pseudogene. There are 16 residues in the CDR3. The CDR3: CASSKDGRGRVNTIYF. CDR3 coding DNA: TGTGCCAGCAGCAAAGACGGCAGGGGGCGAGTGAACACCATATATTTT.

The rearrangement joins TRBV19 to TRBJ1-1; D is perhaps TRBD1 (5 bases). Germline-derived CDR1 and CDR2 are LNHDA and SQIVND (reference sequence). V lost 0 bases and J 6 bases, leaving 8 bases between the germline ends. The CDR3 runs to 13 residues. CDR3 in amino acids: CASSIEGGSEAFF. The CDR3 bases are TGTGCCAGTAGTATAGAGGGGGGTTCTGAAGCTTTCTTT. The full variable domain, with the rest looked up from reference TRBV19 and TRBJ1-1, is DGGITQSPKYLFRKEGQNVTLSCEQNLNHDAMYWYRQDPGQGLRLIYYSQIVNDFQKGDIAEGYSVSREKKESFPLTVTSAQKNPTAFYLCASSIEGGSEAFFGQGTRLTVV.

This clone was seen only once. V usage is TRBV27 and J usage is TRBJ2-3; TRBD1 matches at 12 bases. Per germline, CDR1 MNHEY and CDR2 SMNVEV (reference sequence). This CDR3 spans 20 amino acids. With 7 bases clipped from V and 2 bases from J, the junction kept 19 bases outside the gene matches. The CDR3 DNA reads TGTGCCAGCAATCTTAGGGGACAGGGGGCAGGGAGGGCCCCCACAGATACGCAGTATTTT. Translating it yields CASNLRGQGAGRAPTDTQYF.

This chain links TRBV7-2 with TRBJ2-7, with D tentatively TRBD1 (6 bases). Germline values: CDR1 SGHTA, CDR2 FQGNSA. There are 13 residues in the CDR3. V was clipped by 5 bases and J by 7 bases, with 15 bases between them. In DNA, the CDR3 is TGTGCCAGCAGCCCCCGACAGGCGAGGGAGCAGTACTTC. This translates into CASSPRQAREQYF.

This clone is a singleton in its sample. V usage is TRBV6-1 and J usage is TRBJ2-2, with 10 bases identical to TRBD2. Germline CDR1 reads MNHNS; CDR2 reads SASEGT. The CDR3 runs to 15 residues. Unmatched junction bases numbered 6, after V lost 8 bases and J lost 3 bases. CDR3 DNA: TGTGCCAGCCCAGGGAGCGGGGGGGACACCGGGGAGCTGTTTTTT. As protein: CASPGSGGDTGELFF.